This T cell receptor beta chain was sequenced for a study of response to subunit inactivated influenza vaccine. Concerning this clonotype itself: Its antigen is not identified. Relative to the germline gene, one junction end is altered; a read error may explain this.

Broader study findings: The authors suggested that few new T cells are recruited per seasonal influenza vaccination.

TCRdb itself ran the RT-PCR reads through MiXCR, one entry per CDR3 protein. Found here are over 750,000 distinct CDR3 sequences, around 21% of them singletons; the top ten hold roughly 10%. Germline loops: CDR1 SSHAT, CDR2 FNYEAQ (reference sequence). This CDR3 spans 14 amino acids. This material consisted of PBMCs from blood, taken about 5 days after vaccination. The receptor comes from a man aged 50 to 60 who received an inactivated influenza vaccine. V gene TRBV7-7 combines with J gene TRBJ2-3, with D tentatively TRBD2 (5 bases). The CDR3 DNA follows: TGTGCTAGCAGCCCCTTCCATGGGAGCGATACGCAGTATTTT. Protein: CASSPFHGSDTQYF.